This T cell receptor (beta chain) stems from a study of lymphopenia after photon versus proton radiotherapy. Study-level findings and limits: Post-nadir TCR diversity decline inversely tracked overall survival among those who died.

Concerning this clone: Its target is not known.

The protocol was immunoSEQ multiplex PCR, while the TCRdb copy is restricted to in-frame clones and leaves out a portion. This table holds 25,000 to 35,000 clones, roughly nine tenths found once. This CDR3 is 15 amino acids long. CDR1 and CDR2 (germline): SGHAT, FQNNGV. The J gene is TRBJ2-5, the V gene TRBV11-2; TRBD1 agrees at 8 bases. The last part of the DNA fits TRBJ2-7 better; the J call may be wrong. The sample in question was peripheral blood, obtained from a patient treated with proton-based radiotherapy. This sequence originates from a woman between 70 and 85 years old with pancreatic cancer. Some clones in this sample may be carry-over from other donors' samples. The CDR3 protein is CASSSPRQGLYEQYF. DNA for the CDR3: TGTGCCAGCAGCTCGCCCCGACAGGGGCTCTACGAGCAGTACTTC.